These 32 T cell receptor beta chains share one sample of origin, sequenced in a study of T-cell reconstitution after alpha-beta-depleted transplantation in children. The TCRbeta library incorporated unique molecular identifiers. TCRdb analysed the PCR reads with MiXCR anew, one entry per CDR3 protein. Among about a million distinct CDR3 sequences listed, about 30% were seen once. The sequenced sample was PBMCs, mostly from graft donor cells, obtained 360 days after TCRalphabeta/CD19-depleted stem cell transplant. Receptor source: a boy in the first two years of life who had a stem cell transplant for SCID, so the T cells may come from the graft donor.

This clonotype was seen a few times. The chain recombines TRBV6-1 with TRBJ2-5; D possibly uses TRBD1 or TRBD2 (5 bases each). Per germline, CDR1 MNHNS and CDR2 SASEGT. This CDR3 has 15 amino acids. Trimming cost V 6 bases and J 1 base, with 15 bases left between them. CDR3 region: CASRSEAGFQETQYF. CDR3 DNA: TGTGCCAGCAGATCGGAGGCAGGGTTCCAAGAGACCCAGTACTTC.

The chain employs TRBV20-1 and TRBJ2-2; D possibly matches TRBD1 or TRBD2 (7 bases each). Germline V gene lookup returns CDR1 DFQATT and CDR2 SNEGSKA (reference sequence). Trimming took 7 bases from V and 6 from J, leaving 18 bases between them. The CDR3 totals 14 residues. CDR3 nucleotide sequence: TGCAGTGTCAGGGAGGGGGCGAAGGCCGGGGAGCTGTTTTTT. Translated, it gives CSVREGAKAGELFF.

This chain connects TRBV20-1 to TRBJ2-5; D unresolved. Germline-derived CDR1 and CDR2 are DFQATT and SNEGSKA (reference sequence). V shed 0 bases and J shed 5 bases, with 16 bases lying between them. The CDR3 consists of 15 residues. The CDR3 is CSARDGLVELETQYF. CDR3 nucleotides: TGCAGTGCTAGAGATGGTCTCGTGGAGCTGGAGACCCAGTACTTC.

The chain uses TRBV27 and TRBJ2-2; the D call may be TRBD1 or TRBD2 (6 bases each). Germline CDR1 and CDR2: MNHEY and SMNVEV (reference sequence). CDR3 size: 16 residues. The V end was cut by 10 bases, the J end by 3 bases, with 21 bases between. The CDR3 protein is CATSRGWGADTGELFF. The CDR3 DNA reads TGTGCCACCTCAAGGGGGTGGGGGGCGGACACCGGGGAGCTGTTTTTT.

J is TRBJ2-1 and V is TRBV7-2; D remains ambiguous. V was shortened by 5 bases and J by 6 bases, with 17 bases between the two germline ends. CDR1 and CDR2 from the germline V gene are SGHTA and FQGNSA. This CDR3 region has 15 residues. The CDR3 spells CASSVRGRDGNEQFF. The CDR3 DNA follows: TGTGCCAGCAGCGTCAGAGGCAGAGACGGCAATGAGCAGTTCTTC. Complete variable domain (other parts from reference TRBV7-2 and TRBJ2-1): GAGVSQSPSNKVTEKGKDVELRCDPISGHTALYWYRQSLGQGLEFLIYFQGNSAPDKSGLPSDRFSAERTGGSVSTLTIQRTQQEDSAVYLCASSVRGRDGNEQFFGPGTRLTVL.

This clonotype has just a few counts. The CDR3 loop reads CASSLNARRGYTF. The CDR3 DNA is TGCGCCAGCAGCTTGAACGCCAGGCGGGGCTACACCTTC. This chain uses TRBV5-1 with TRBJ1-2; D gene uncertain. CDR3 length equals 13 residues. V lost 1 base and J lost 8, with 12 bases in between. Germline CDR1 SGHRS, CDR2 YFSETQ.

The gene calls are TRBV7-2 and TRBJ2-1, with D unresolved. CDR1 is SGHTA, CDR2 FQGNSA, per germline. The CDR3 consists of 13 residues. V was shortened by 4 bases and J by 5 bases, with 9 bases between the two germline ends. CDR3 loop: CASSSWSHNEQFF. The CDR3 DNA is TGTGCCAGCAGCTCATGGTCCCACAATGAGCAGTTCTTC.

V is TRBV7-8 and J is TRBJ2-2, with D unresolved. This CDR3 spans 15 amino acids. V lost 1 base, J lost 0 bases, and 6 bases lay in between. Germline V lookup: CDR1 SGHVS, CDR2 FQNEAQ. In DNA form, the CDR3 reads TGTGCCAGCAGCTTAGTTCAGCCGAACACCGGGGAGCTGTTTTTT. Translation gives CASSLVQPNTGELFF. The variable domain in full, with the rest retrieved from reference TRBV7-8 and TRBJ2-2, is GAGVSQSPRYKVAKRGQDVALRCDPISGHVSLFWYQQALGQGPEFLTYFQNEAQLDKSGLPSDRFFAERPEGSVSTLKIQRTQQEDSAVYLCASSLVQPNTGELFFGEGSRLTVL.

This clonotype was seen more than once but under ten times. The chain combines TRBV25-1 with TRBJ1-1; D gene uncertain. The CDR3 runs to 13 residues. CDR1 and CDR2 (germline): MGHDK, SYGVNS. Trimming took 6 bases from V and 1 from J, leaving 9 bases between them. CDR3 protein: CASRLGRNTEAFF. The CDR3 DNA follows: TGTGCCAGCAGACTCGGCCGGAACACTGAAGCTTTCTTT.

This clonotype has just a few counts. The chain recombines TRBV5-1 with TRBJ2-3; 8 bases line up with TRBD2. Unmatched junction bases numbered 16, after V lost 8 bases and J lost 2 bases. Per germline, CDR1 SGHRS and CDR2 YFSETQ. The CDR3 contains 17 residues. CDR3 coding DNA: TGCGCCAGTAGTGCCTTCGGGGGGGGTTCCTTCACAGATACGCAGTATTTT. It yields the protein CASSAFGGGSFTDTQYF.

The CDR3 protein is CASSLGWFDPLNTEAFF. The CDR3 bases are TGCGCCAGCAGCTTGGGTTGGTTCGACCCCTTGAACACTGAAGCTTTCTTT. The rearrangement joins TRBV5-1 to TRBJ1-1; D uncertain. CDR1 is SGHRS, CDR2 YFSETQ, per germline. This CDR3 spans 17 amino acids. V lost 0 bases and J 0 bases, leaving 15 bases between the germline ends.

This clonotype was found a few times. The rearrangement links TRBV20-1 to TRBJ2-1; no clear D. With 3 bases removed from V and 5 bases from J, the gap between germline ends came to 5 bases. Germline values: CDR1 DFQATT, CDR2 SNEGSKA (reference sequence). The CDR3 runs 11 residues. The DNA for the CDR3 is TGCAGTGCTAGTCTTGACAATGAGCAGTTCTTC. Protein sequence: CSASLDNEQFF.

The CDR3 sequence: CASRTARGPYEQYF. The CDR3 DNA sequence: TGCGCCAGCAGGACAGCAAGGGGGCCCTACGAGCAGTACTTC. V is TRBV5-1 and J is TRBJ2-7, with TRBD1 matching 7 bases. The CDR3 length is 14 residues. Germline V gives CDR1 SGHRS, CDR2 YFSETQ. V lost 5 bases to trimming and J lost 2 bases; unmatched junction nucleotides: 7.

This clonotype was detected only a few times. The CDR3 is CASSEQGNGQPQHF. The DNA for the CDR3 is TGTGCCAGCAGTGAACAGGGGAACGGTCAGCCCCAGCATTTT. The J gene is TRBJ1-5, the V gene TRBV2; tentatively, D is TRBD1 (6 bases). V was clipped by 2 bases and J by 6 bases, with 11 bases between them. CDR1 and CDR2 from the germline V gene are SNHLY and FYNNEI. The CDR3 extends over 14 amino acids.

The chain joins TRBV11-1 to TRBJ2-2; TRBD1 aligns across 10 bases. The CDR3 spans 17 residues. J lost 6 bases, V lost 6 bases, and 13 bases had no gene match. Germline CDR1 reads SGHAT; CDR2 reads FQDESV (reference sequence). The CDR3 DNA reads as TGTGCCAGCAGTAGCTCCCGGGACAGGGGACTCTCCGGGGAGCTGTTTTTT. It yields the protein CASSSSRDRGLSGELFF. The entire variable domain, with the rest obtained from reference TRBV11-1 and TRBJ2-2, is as follows: EAEVAQSPRYKITEKSQAVAFWCDPISGHATLYWYRQILGQGPELLVQFQDESVVDDSQLPKDRFSAERLKGVDSTLKIQPAELGDSAMYLCASSSSRDRGLSGELFFGEGSRLTVL.

This chain uses TRBV5-1 with TRBJ2-2; 7 bases match TRBD1. This CDR3 spans 14 amino acids. Germline V CDR1 and CDR2: SGHRS, YFSETQ. The V and J ends lost 4 bases and 4 bases, in that order; junction bases with no gene match: 4. CDR3 coding DNA: TGCGCCAGCAGCGCGCGACAGGGCACCGGGGAGCTGTTTTTT. Its translation: CASSARQGTGELFF.

The chain is built from TRBV5-1 and TRBJ1-1; D remains unclear. V gave up 1 base and J gave up 3 bases, with 7 bases separating them. The V gene's germline CDR1 is SGHRS and CDR2 YFSETQ. This CDR3 is 13 amino acids long. For the CDR3, the DNA is TGCGCCAGCAGCTTGATGGGTTACACTGAAGCTTTCTTT. Amino acid sequence: CASSLMGYTEAFF.

There are many counts of this clonotype. This chain links TRBV11-2 with TRBJ1-5; TRBD1 is a possible D gene (6 bases). The V and J ends lost 6 bases and 5 bases respectively, with 11 bases between them. Germline V gene sequence: CDR1 SGHAT, CDR2 FQNNGV. The CDR3 is 13 residues long. Here the CDR3 DNA reads TGTGCCAGCAGTCAAGGGGGGGATCAGCCCCAGCATTTT. Amino acid sequence: CASSQGGDQPQHF.

The table lists this clonotype with a few counts. The CDR3 bases are TGCGCCAGCAGCTTGGTTGCAGGGGTCTACGAGCAGTACTTC. Amino acids: CASSLVAGVYEQYF. The chain couples TRBV5-1 to TRBJ2-7; TRBD1 might be the D (6 bases). The germline V and J ends were trimmed by 0 bases and 3 bases, with 10 bases remaining between them. Germline lookup yields CDR1 SGHRS and CDR2 YFSETQ. The CDR3 contains 14 residues. Drawing the rest from reference TRBV5-1 and TRBJ2-7, the complete variable domain is KAGVTQTPRYLIKTRGQQVTLSCSPISGHRSVSWYQQTPGQGLQFLFEYFSETQRNKGNFPGRFSGRQFSNSRSEMNVSTLELGDSALYLCASSLVAGVYEQYFGPGTRLTVT.

The chain carries TRBV27 and TRBJ1-2; possibly TRBD1 for D (5 bases). Trimming took off 7 bases at V and 2 bases at J, with 14 bases between the two ends. The length of the CDR3 is 14 residues. CDR1 is MNHEY and CDR2 is SMNVEV in the germline V gene (reference sequence). This chain's CDR3 is CASTPGGANYGYTF. CDR3 in DNA: TGTGCCAGCACCCCGGGAGGGGCGAACTATGGCTACACCTTC.

The rearrangement joins TRBV7-3 to TRBJ2-1, with D unresolved. Germline V gives CDR1 SGHTA, CDR2 FQGTGA. This CDR3 comprises 15 residues. V lost 4 bases, J lost 0 bases, and 10 bases lay in between. The CDR3 protein is CASSSGRDSYNEQFF. DNA for the CDR3: TGTGCCAGCAGCTCCGGTAGGGACTCCTACAATGAGCAGTTCTTC. Filled out from reference TRBV7-3 and TRBJ2-1, the complete variable domain reads GAGVSQTPSNKVTEKGKYVELRCDPISGHTALYWYRQSLGQGPEFLIYFQGTGAADDSGLPNDRFFAVRPEGSVSTLKIQRTERGDSAVYLCASSSGRDSYNEQFFGPGTRLTVL.

This clonotype was seen a handful of times. The chain recombines TRBV12-3 or TRBV12-4 with TRBJ1-1; TRBD1 is a possible D gene (5 bases). The CDR3 contains 15 residues. The V gene lost 5 bases and the J gene lost 7 bases, with 20 bases spanning the gap. The CDR3 nucleotides read TGTGCCAGCAGTCCCGCGGAGGGGACTCTCCTTGAAGCTTTCTTT. This translates into CASSPAEGTLLEAFF.

J is TRBJ2-7 and V is TRBV20-1; D might be TRBD2 (5 bases). The CDR3 length is 14 residues. Germline CDR1 and CDR2: DFQATT and SNEGSKA (reference sequence). V lost 6 bases, J lost 4 bases, and 19 bases lay in between. CDR3 sequence (DNA): TGCAGTGCCACCCCGACGGGAAAAACATACGAGCAGTACTTC. Protein: CSATPTGKTYEQYF.

This sequence joins TRBV20-1 and TRBJ2-3; 8 nucleotides match TRBD1. V was clipped by 3 bases and J by 0 bases; unmatched bases: 8. This CDR3 region has 16 residues. CDR1 DFQATT and CDR2 SNEGSKA come from the germline V gene (reference sequence). The CDR3 DNA reads as TGCAGTGCTAGCCGCCGACAGGGGTCTAGCACAGATACGCAGTATTTT. It yields the protein CSASRRQGSSTDTQYF.

The chain employs TRBV18 and TRBJ1-1, with 7 nucleotides matching TRBD1. This CDR3 has 13 amino acids. With V trimmed by 5 bases and J by 5 bases, 5 bases remained unmatched. Germline CDR1 KGHSH, CDR2 LQKENI. This CDR3 is CASSAGQETEAFF. The DNA for the CDR3 is TGTGCCAGCTCAGCTGGACAGGAGACTGAAGCTTTCTTT. The full variable domain, in which reference TRBV18 and TRBJ1-1 provide the parts outside the CDR3, is NAGVMQNPRHLVRRRGQEARLRCSPMKGHSHVYWYRQLPEEGLKFMVYLQKENIIDESGMPKERFSAEFPKEGPSILRIQQVVRGDSAAYFCASSAGQETEAFFGQGTRLTVV.

This clonotype was counted between two and nine times. This rearrangement joins TRBV20-1 to TRBJ1-6; no clear D gene. The CDR3 is 14 amino acids. Germline CDR1 and CDR2: DFQATT and SNEGSKA (reference sequence). V lost 3 bases to trimming and J lost 10 bases, with 16 bases between them. CDR3 in amino acids: CSASLAVRASPLHF. CDR3 DNA sequence: TGCAGTGCTAGTCTTGCGGTTAGGGCATCACCCCTCCACTTT.

The chain has TRBV6-1 and TRBJ2-7; maybe TRBD2 (5 bases). Trimming removed 8 bases at V and 5 bases at J, with 19 bases between. This CDR3 spans 14 amino acids. The germline gives CDR1 MNHNS, CDR2 SASEGT. The CDR3 sequence is CASALLVAAHEQYF. The CDR3 region has the DNA TGTGCCAGCGCCTTACTAGTGGCGGCCCACGAGCAGTACTTC.

This clonotype was counted a few times. V usage is TRBV7-2 and J usage is TRBJ2-3; TRBD2 might be the D (5 bases). The CDR3 consists of 15 residues. CDR1 and CDR2 (germline): SGHTA, FQGNSA. Between the trimmed V and J ends, which lost 4 bases and 6 bases, there was a span of 17 bases. CDR3 DNA: TGTGCCAGCAGCTCCCGGGGAGACTCAGTCGATACGCAGTATTTT. Protein product: CASSSRGDSVDTQYF.

In this sample, this clonotype turned up a few times. V usage is TRBV11-2 and J usage is TRBJ1-4, with D possibly matching TRBD1 (5 bases). Trimming removed 0 bases at V and 8 bases at J, with 13 bases between. The germline gives CDR1 SGHAT, CDR2 FQNNGV. The CDR3 has 15 residues. CDR3 coding DNA: TGTGCCAGCAGCTTAGAGTCGGAGGGGCGAGAAAAACTGTTTTTT. It translates to CASSLESEGREKLFF.

As to this clonotype: One end of the junction fails to match germline, which may point to a read error. This chain links TRBV15 with TRBJ2-5; no clear D gene. The CDR3 contains 14 residues. The germline V gene encodes CDR1 LNHNV and CDR2 YYDKDF (reference sequence). The CDR3 nucleotides read TGTGCCACCAGCCGAGAGAAAGCTTGGGGGACCCAGTACTTC. Its translation is CATSREKAWGTQYF. Full variable domain (rest looked up from reference TRBV15 and TRBJ2-5): DAMVIQNPRYQVTQFGKPVTLSCSQTLNHNVMYWYQQKSSQAPKLLFHYYDKDFNNEADTPDNFQSRRPNTSFCFLDIRSPGLGDTAMYLCATSREKAWGTQYFGPGTRLLVL.

This clonotype was counted only a few times. The V gene is TRBV29-1, the J gene TRBJ1-4, with D perhaps matching TRBD1 (6 bases). CDR3 length equals 14 residues. Trimming took off 4 bases at V and 4 bases at J, with 13 bases between the two ends. Germline CDR1 and CDR2: SQVTM and ANQGSEA. DNA for the CDR3: TGCAGCGTTGCTACACAGGGAATTAATGAAAAACTGTTTTTT. Protein: CSVATQGINEKLFF.

This chain joins TRBV5-1 and TRBJ2-5; 8 bases map to TRBD1. The CDR3 sequence is 16 residues long. Germline CDR1 reads SGHRS; CDR2 reads YFSETQ. Trimming removed 6 bases from V and 1 base from J; junction bases left unmatched: 11. In nucleotides, the CDR3 is TGCGCCAGCATGCTGTGGACAGGGATGGTCCAAGAGACCCAGTACTTC. Translating it yields CASMLWTGMVQETQYF.